Below are 30 T cell receptor beta chains sequenced from a single sample in a study of beta chain features in type 1 diabetes. Study conclusions and caveats: TCRB CDR3s from Type 1 diabetes patients were moderately but significantly shorter in all four CD4+ subsets.

Their antigens remain unidentified. Reverse transcription of all isolated RNA meant that expressed TCRB transcripts were sequenced. Profiling relied on immunoSEQ multiplex PCR, and the TCRdb table lists in-frame clones only, not all of them. This table holds about 300,000 clones, 13% found once. The sequenced sample consisted of naive CD4+ T cells from blood. Receptors originate from a woman aged 18-29 years with type 1 diabetes.

As to this clone: At one end, the junction sequence differs from germline, possibly due to a read error. This rearrangement joins TRBV28 to TRBJ2-3, with D hard to call. The germline V gene encodes CDR1 MDHEN and CDR2 SYDVKM. The CDR3 contains 16 residues. The CDR3 is CASTLGQGTLVWTQYF. The CDR3 DNA reads TGTGCCAGCACTTTAGGGCAAGGAACCCTCGTGTGGACGCAGTATTTT.

The chain has TRBV15 and TRBJ2-1, with TRBD2 matching 8 bases. V trimming: 2 bases; J trimming: 6 bases; junction bases outside the gene matches: 12. The CDR3 loop spans 17 amino acids. The germline V gene has CDR1 LNHNV and CDR2 YYDKDF (reference sequence). The CDR3 DNA sequence: TGTGCCACCAGCAGATCCCTGCCGGGAGGGCCGGGCAATGAGCAGTTCTTC. This sequence encodes CATSRSLPGGPGNEQFF.

The chain has TRBV27 and TRBJ2-3, with 12 bases aligning to TRBD2. Germline trimming cut 5 bases from V and 1 base from J; bases unmatched to any gene: 4. Germline lookup yields CDR1 MNHEY and CDR2 SMNVEV (reference sequence). There are 16 residues in the CDR3. Here the CDR3 DNA reads TGTGCCAGCAGTACTAGCGGGAGGAGGGGCACAGATACGCAGTATTTT. It yields the protein CASSTSGRRGTDTQYF.

V is TRBV5-1 and J is TRBJ2-3; 10 bases map to TRBD1. The ends lost 4 bases at V and 5 bases at J; junction bases unmatched: 4. The germline gives CDR1 SGHRS, CDR2 YFSETQ. This CDR3 is built from 14 residues. As DNA, the CDR3 is TGCGCCAGCAGCCCCGGGACAGGGGTAGATACGCAGTATTTT. Its protein is CASSPGTGVDTQYF.

V gene TRBV5-6 combines with J gene TRBJ2-7; D might be TRBD1 (6 bases). CDR1 is SGHDT and CDR2 is YYEEEE in the germline V gene. The CDR3 runs 13 residues. V was pared by 5 bases and J by 2 bases, with 11 bases between. The CDR3 loop reads CASSFGQTYEQYV. The CDR3 coding sequence is TGTGCCAGCAGTTTCGGACAGACCTACGAGCAGTACGTC.

The chain employs TRBV7-3 and TRBJ1-1; maybe TRBD1 (5 bases). Between the trimmed V and J ends, which lost 6 bases and 4 bases, there was a span of 15 bases. The germline V gene encodes CDR1 SGHTA and CDR2 FQGTGA. The length of the CDR3 is 14 residues. The CDR3 spells CASSNNQGSTEAFF. The CDR3 DNA reads as TGTGCCAGCAGTAATAATCAGGGTAGCACTGAAGCTTTCTTT.

This clone was seen a handful of times. The chain links TRBV7-2 to TRBJ2-1, with D possibly matching TRBD2 (5 bases). V was trimmed by 3 bases and J by 0 bases, leaving 12 bases between them. Germline CDR1 reads SGHTA; CDR2 reads FQGNSA. This CDR3 spans 16 amino acids. The CDR3 loop is CASSFRTPSSYNEQFF. In nucleotides, the CDR3 is TGTGCCAGCAGCTTCCGGACTCCGAGCTCCTACAATGAGCAGTTCTTC.

This clone was seen a few times. This sequence joins TRBV16 and TRBJ2-7; a weak D match, TRBD2 (7 bases). CDR1 is KGHSY and CDR2 is FQNENV in the germline V gene. V lost 3 bases to trimming and J lost 2 bases, with 29 bases between them. This CDR3 has 20 amino acids. CDR3 in DNA: TGTGCCAGCAGCCACAAGGGGGGGAGCCGGGGGCGCGGGAGCCCCTACGAGCAGTACTTC. It is translated as CASSHKGGSRGRGSPYEQYF.

The chain combines TRBV5-8 with TRBJ2-5; TRBD1 agrees at 8 bases. This CDR3 comprises 14 residues. Germline-derived CDR1 and CDR2 are SGHTS and YDEGEE. J was trimmed by 1 base and V by 4 bases; bases with no gene match: 3. Here the CDR3 reads CASSRDRLQETQYF. The CDR3 bases are TGTGCCAGCAGCCGGGACAGGCTCCAAGAGACCCAGTACTTC.

This clone was detected a few times. The gene calls are TRBV9 and TRBJ2-3; D possibly corresponds to TRBD2 (7 bases). This CDR3 contains 16 residues. Deletions cut 2 bases from V and 1 base from J, with 14 bases between. Germline CDR1 is SGDLS and CDR2 is YYNGEE. This CDR3 is CASSVPIGGGTDTQYF. DNA for the CDR3: TGTGCCAGCAGCGTGCCGATAGGGGGGGGCACAGATACGCAGTATTTT.

V gene TRBV7-9 combines with J gene TRBJ2-2; no clear D. This CDR3 has 13 residues. Germline CDR1 reads SEHNR; CDR2 reads FQNEAQ (reference sequence). Trimming shortened V by 2 bases and J by 4 bases, and 5 bases separated the two germline ends. This CDR3 is CASSLISTGELFF. CDR3 sequence (DNA): TGTGCCAGCAGCTTAATCTCCACCGGGGAGCTGTTTTTT.

The chain uses TRBV11-1 and TRBJ2-1, with 10 bases fitting TRBD2. The CDR3 totals 16 residues. The ends lost 5 bases at V and 4 bases at J; junction bases unmatched: 8. CDR1 and CDR2 (germline): SGHAT, FQDESV (reference sequence). The chain's CDR3 is CASSPHLAGEYNEQFF. DNA for the CDR3: TGTGCCAGCAGCCCTCACCTAGCGGGAGAGTACAATGAGCAGTTCTTC. Full variable domain (missing parts from reference TRBV11-1 and TRBJ2-1): EAEVAQSPRYKITEKSQAVAFWCDPISGHATLYWYRQILGQGPELLVQFQDESVVDDSQLPKDRFSAERLKGVDSTLKIQPAELGDSAMYLCASSPHLAGEYNEQFFGPGTRLTVL.

This chain uses TRBV29-1 with TRBJ1-1; D is ambiguous. CDR1 is SQVTM, CDR2 ANQGSEA, per germline. The germline V and J ends were trimmed by 4 bases and 3 bases, with 9 bases remaining between them. CDR3 length equals 12 residues. CDR3 in amino acids: CSVVPRDTEAFF. In nucleotides, the CDR3 is TGCAGCGTTGTCCCGAGGGACACTGAAGCTTTCTTT.

This chain links TRBV28 with TRBJ2-5; 7 bases fit TRBD1. The V segment lost 8 bases and the J segment 4 bases; nucleotides outside the gene matches: 13. This CDR3 is 15 amino acids long. CDR1 and CDR2 from the germline V gene are MDHEN and SYDVKM. CDR3 region: CASGSPRGRGETQYF. The CDR3 DNA follows: TGTGCCAGCGGATCCCCTAGGGGGCGCGGAGAGACCCAGTACTTC.

This rearrangement joins TRBV19 to TRBJ1-1; D call uncertain. The V end was cut by 4 bases, the J end by 12 bases, with 15 bases between. The CDR3 length is 12 residues. Germline values: CDR1 LNHDA, CDR2 SQIVND (reference sequence). This CDR3 is CASSSNGVMSFF. The CDR3 coding sequence is TGTGCCAGTAGTAGCAATGGAGTCATGTCTTTCTTT.

The chain uses TRBV4-2 and TRBJ1-2; 7 bases line up with TRBD1. The ends lost 3 bases at V and 5 bases at J; junction bases unmatched: 6. CDR3 length equals 14 residues. Germline lookup yields CDR1 LGHNA and CDR2 YNFKEQ. CDR3 DNA sequence: TGTGCCAGCAGCCAGGAGACAGGGCCTTATGGCTACACCTTC. Translated, it gives CASSQETGPYGYTF.

This clone was seen a handful of times. V gene TRBV5-4 combines with J gene TRBJ2-5, with 7 bases fitting TRBD1. V was pared by 3 bases and J by 3 bases, with 11 bases of the junction left unmatched. This CDR3 is built from 16 residues. The germline CDR1 and CDR2 sequences are SGHNT and YYREEE (reference sequence). The CDR3 reads CASSSDRRRAKETQYF. CDR3 DNA sequence: TGTGCCAGCAGCTCGGACAGGAGAAGGGCAAAAGAGACCCAGTACTTC.

The chain is built from TRBV27 and TRBJ2-3; 11 bases are shared with TRBD2. The germline gives CDR1 MNHEY, CDR2 SMNVEV (reference sequence). The CDR3 length is 16 residues. Trimming at V came to 3 bases and at J to 0 bases, leaving 2 bases not matched to a gene. The chain's CDR3 is CASSLTSGISTDTQYF. The DNA for the CDR3 is TGTGCCAGCAGTTTGACTAGCGGGATTAGCACAGATACGCAGTATTTT.

This clone was counted between two and nine times. The CDR3 protein is CASSLTRDYYEQYV. In DNA form, the CDR3 reads TGTGCCAGCAGCCTTACCCGGGACTATTACGAGCAGTACGTC. J is TRBJ2-7 and V is TRBV7-8; 7 bases are shared with TRBD2. Germline V gives CDR1 SGHVS, CDR2 FQNEAQ. CDR3 size: 14 residues. The junction had 8 bases not matched to a gene; V was cut back by 5 bases and J by 4 bases.

The chain recombines TRBV18 with TRBJ2-2; 8 nucleotides agree with TRBD1. Germline V CDR1 and CDR2: KGHSH, LQKENI. The CDR3 sequence is 14 residues long. V dropped 3 bases and J dropped 6; count of bases not matched to a gene: 3. The CDR3, as DNA: TGTGCCAGCTCACCCTACAGGGGGTCCGGGGAGCTGTTTTTT. Translating it yields CASSPYRGSGELFF.

This clone occurred a few times. The V and J genes are TRBV5-6 and TRBJ2-7; the match to TRBD1 covers 8 bases. Germline V gives CDR1 SGHDT, CDR2 YYEEEE. This CDR3 is 16 amino acids long. V shed 0 bases, J shed 6 bases, and the junction held 11 bases outside the gene matches. The CDR3 DNA reads TGTGCCAGCAGCTTGGCCGGGTCGACAGGGGTACGCGAGCAGTACGTC. Its protein product is CASSLAGSTGVREQYV.

This clone was seen a few times. The genes are TRBV5-1 and TRBJ2-1; possibly TRBD2 for D (5 bases). The CDR3 is 13 residues long. V lost 4 bases, J lost 3 bases, and 8 bases lay in between. CDR1 is SGHRS, CDR2 YFSETQ, per germline. The CDR3 here is CASSPGIYNEQFF. For the CDR3, the DNA is TGCGCCAGCAGCCCCGGGATCTACAATGAGCAGTTCTTC.

A few counts support this clone. The rearrangement links TRBV5-1 to TRBJ2-7; the match to TRBD1 covers 9 bases. CDR1 SGHRS and CDR2 YFSETQ come from the germline V gene. This CDR3 is 15 amino acids long. J gave up 2 bases and V 4 bases, and 7 bases lay outside the gene matches. The CDR3 DNA follows: TGCGCCAGCAGCATACAGGGGGCTCTAGCCTACGAGCAGTACTTC. Translating it yields CASSIQGALAYEQYF.

Written as DNA, the CDR3 is TGTGCCAGCAGTTTGGGAGGGTTAGATGGCTACACCTTC. Protein product: CASSLGGLDGYTF. The chain carries TRBV28 and TRBJ1-2; D gene ambiguous. The CDR3 is 13 residues long. Germline V gene lookup returns CDR1 MDHEN and CDR2 SYDVKM. Trimming stripped 3 bases from V and 6 bases from J, with 11 bases between.

This clone was seen more than once but under ten times. V usage is TRBV20-1 and J usage is TRBJ2-7, with D uncertain. This CDR3 is 10 amino acids long. Germline CDR1 and CDR2: DFQATT and SNEGSKA (reference sequence). The ends were cut back, 5 bases at V and 3 bases at J, with 5 bases in the middle. CDR3 residues: CSAHNYEQYF. The CDR3 region has the DNA TGCAGTGCTCACAACTACGAGCAGTACTTC.

V is TRBV7-9 and J is TRBJ2-1; tentative D call: TRBD2 (5 bases). The CDR3 runs to 16 residues. Deletions cut 2 bases from V and 1 base from J, with 12 bases between. Germline loops: CDR1 SEHNR, CDR2 FQNEAQ (reference sequence). DNA for the CDR3: TGTGCCAGCAGCTTAAGCGGCGGGTCATCCTACAATGAGCAGTTCTTC. Its protein is CASSLSGGSSYNEQFF.

This clone appeared many times. The CDR3 nucleotides read TGTGCCAGCAGCTCTACTAGGATGAAGTTCTTC. Translating gives CASSSTRMKFF. The V and J genes are TRBV28 and TRBJ2-1, with D tentatively TRBD2 (5 bases). Between the trimmed V and J ends, which lost 6 bases and 14 bases, there was a span of 14 bases. The CDR3 runs 11 residues. The germline gives CDR1 MDHEN, CDR2 SYDVKM.

This clone was seen a few times. The chain employs TRBV7-9 and TRBJ2-5, with unresolved D. CDR1 SEHNR and CDR2 FQNEAQ come from the germline V gene (reference sequence). V was pared by 2 bases and J by 5 bases, with 9 bases between. The CDR3 is 13 amino acids. The CDR3 loop is CASSLIVLETQYF. In nucleotides, the CDR3 is TGTGCCAGCAGCTTAATTGTCCTGGAGACCCAGTACTTC.

This clone has a single count. The chain has TRBV27 and TRBJ2-3, with D unresolved. Germline CDR1 MNHEY, CDR2 SMNVEV (reference sequence). Trimming shortened V by 4 bases and J by 6 bases, and 14 bases separated the two germline ends. This CDR3 is 14 amino acids long. The CDR3 coding sequence is TGTGCCAGCAGTTCCGTCCTAGGCGACGATACGCAGTATTTT. Its protein product is CASSSVLGDDTQYF.

The V call is TRBV5-6, the J call TRBJ2-7; D unclear. V was cut by 2 bases and J by 1 base, with 7 bases left in between. CDR3 length equals 13 residues. Germline V CDR1 and CDR2: SGHDT, YYEEEE. The DNA for the CDR3 is TGTGCCAGCAGCTTTCGCAGGTCCTACGAGCAGTACGTC. It encodes CASSFRRSYEQYV.